Below, 19 T cell receptor beta chains from the same sample are listed, as sequenced in a study of chemoradiotherapy in HPV16-positive cancers. Sequenced by immunoSEQ multiplex PCR; TCRdb stores in-frame clones only, minus some. Of approximately 12,000 clones listed, less than 80% are singletons. The sample was gathered from a patient who underwent chemoradiotherapy. The origin of the receptors is a human donor with HPV-associated anogenital cancer.

The chain links TRBV4-3 to TRBJ2-6; no clear D gene. CDR1 and CDR2 from the germline V gene are LGHNA and YSLEER. The V gene lost 0 bases and the J gene lost 0 bases, with 6 bases spanning the gap. The CDR3 contains 16 residues. CDR3 nucleotide sequence: TGCGCCAGCAGCCAAGATCTAGGCTCTGGGGCCAACGTCCTGACTTTC. Its protein product is CASSQDLGSGANVLTF.

The chain combines TRBV19 with TRBJ2-2; 14 bases map to TRBD2. CDR1 is LNHDA and CDR2 is SQIVND in the germline V gene (reference sequence). The CDR3 totals 17 residues. The V gene end was trimmed by 4 bases and the J gene end by 1 base; junction bases not matched to a gene: 2. CDR3: CASSRGLAGGNTGELFF. The CDR3 coding sequence is TGTGCCAGTAGTAGAGGACTAGCGGGAGGGAACACCGGGGAGCTGTTTTTT. Full variable domain (outside the CDR3, taken from reference TRBV19 and TRBJ2-2): DGGITQSPKYLFRKEGQNVTLSCEQNLNHDAMYWYRQDPGQGLRLIYYSQIVNDFQKGDIAEGYSVSREKKESFPLTVTSAQKNPTAFYLCASSRGLAGGNTGELFFGEGSRLTVL.

The chain joins TRBV21-1 to TRBJ1-2; no check of the table's D call, TRBD1, against the DNA was made. TRBV21-1 is noted as a pseudogene. The CDR3 totals 13 residues. This chain's CDR3 is CASSKGGPHGYTF. The CDR3, as DNA: TGTGCCAGCAGCAAAGGGGGGCCGCATGGCTACACCTTC.

The rearrangement joins TRBV5-1 to TRBJ2-3, with TRBD1 matching over 7 bases. The CDR3 is made up of 15 amino acids. CDR1 and CDR2 from the germline V gene are SGHRS and YFSETQ. Trimming cost V 4 bases and J 6 bases; bases outside gene matches: 11. CDR3 loop: CASSLGQPSRDTQYF. The CDR3 coding sequence is TGCGCCAGCAGCCTGGGACAGCCCTCAAGGGATACGCAGTATTTT.

This clone was found a few times. The chain couples TRBV4-1 to TRBJ2-1; D ambiguous. The CDR3 spans 14 residues. Germline V gene sequence: CDR1 MGHRA, CDR2 YSYEKL. Between the trimmed V and J ends, which lost 5 bases and 2 bases, there was a span of 10 bases. The CDR3, as DNA: TGCGCCAGCAGCTTAGGACCCCCCTACAATGAGCAGTTCTTC. Translating gives CASSLGPPYNEQFF.

This clone was counted a few times. The chain joins TRBV15 to TRBJ2-7; D not certain. Germline V CDR1 and CDR2: LNHNV, YYDKDF (reference sequence). Between the trimmed V and J ends, which lost 5 bases and 4 bases, there was a span of 15 bases. There are 14 residues in the CDR3. The CDR3 DNA follows: TGTGCCACCAGCCCCGCGGTTAGGCTTTACGAGCAGTACTTC. Translating it yields CATSPAVRLYEQYF.

V is TRBV4-1 and J is TRBJ1-1; 11 bases fit TRBD1. Trimming cost V 4 bases and J 6 bases; bases outside gene matches: 10. The CDR3 contains 16 residues. CDR1 and CDR2 (germline): MGHRA, YSYEKL. The CDR3 is CASSPMTGTGGPEAFF. The CDR3 nucleotides read TGCGCCAGCAGCCCGATGACCGGGACAGGGGGTCCTGAAGCTTTCTTT.

This sequence joins TRBV5-8 and TRBJ2-2; TRBD2 matches at 8 bases. V trimming: 4 bases; J trimming: 6 bases; junction bases outside the gene matches: 5. CDR1 SGHTS and CDR2 YDEGEE come from the germline V gene. This CDR3 region has 14 residues. The chain's CDR3 is CASSRGTRAGELFF. CDR3 in DNA: TGTGCCAGCAGCAGAGGGACTAGGGCCGGGGAGCTGTTTTTT.

The chain uses TRBV5-1 and TRBJ2-1; 11 nucleotides agree with TRBD1. The CDR3 has 15 amino acids. After removal of 3 bases from V and 6 bases from J, the junction contained 5 bases not matched to a gene. CDR1 is SGHRS and CDR2 is YFSETQ in the germline V gene. CDR3: CASSSGTGGINEQFF. As DNA, the CDR3 is TGCGCCAGCAGCTCCGGGACAGGGGGTATCAATGAGCAGTTCTTC.

CDR3 bases: TGTGCCATCAGTGAGTTGGGGAGCACCGGGGAGCTGTTTTTT. This translates into CAISELGSTGELFF. V is TRBV10-3 and J is TRBJ2-2; perhaps TRBD2 as D (5 bases). This CDR3 has 14 residues. Germline CDR1 and CDR2: ENHRY and SYGVKD. Trimming cost V 1 base and J 4 bases, with 7 bases left between them.

The rearrangement uses TRBV18 and TRBJ2-3; 11 nucleotides align to TRBD2. V was pared by 3 bases and J by 6 bases, with 14 bases of the junction left unmatched. This CDR3 comprises 18 residues. The germline V gene encodes CDR1 KGHSH and CDR2 LQKENI. CDR3 sequence reads: CASSPQTSGTYQRDTQYF. For the CDR3, the DNA is TGTGCCAGCTCACCTCAGACTAGCGGGACTTACCAGAGGGATACGCAGTATTTT.

This clone came up once. The chain combines TRBV15 with TRBJ2-7; 8 bases match TRBD2. V was pared by 4 bases and J by 5 bases, with 13 bases of the junction left unmatched. Germline V CDR1 and CDR2: LNHNV, YYDKDF (reference sequence). CDR3 length: 16 residues. CDR3 residues: CATSKVRLAGDNEQYF. The CDR3 DNA sequence: TGTGCCACCAGCAAAGTAAGGCTAGCGGGTGATAACGAGCAGTACTTC.

The genes are TRBV6-1 and TRBJ2-7, with D tentatively TRBD2 (5 bases). Germline lookup yields CDR1 MNHNS and CDR2 SASEGT. The CDR3 sequence is 14 residues long. The ends were cut back, 7 bases at V and 3 bases at J, with 16 bases in the middle. The CDR3 nucleotides are TGTGCCAGCATGGAGAGGTCCCGGGACTACGAGCAGTACTTC. This codes for CASMERSRDYEQYF.

The chain recombines TRBV19 with TRBJ2-2; D remains ambiguous. This CDR3 is built from 13 residues. Trimming took off 6 bases at V and 3 bases at J, with 8 bases between the two ends. Germline CDR1 reads LNHDA; CDR2 reads SQIVND (reference sequence). The CDR3 sequence is CASRGQYTGELFF. In nucleotides, the CDR3 is TGTGCCAGTAGGGGTCAATACACCGGGGAGCTGTTTTTT.

The V gene is TRBV6-4, the J gene TRBJ2-3; maybe TRBD2 (5 bases). There are 15 residues in the CDR3. Germline CDR1 and CDR2: MRHNA and SNTAGT. Trimming removed 3 bases from V and 1 base from J, with 11 bases in between. The CDR3 DNA is TGTGCCAGCAGTGAGAGTTATAGCGGCACAGATACGCAGTATTTT. Its translation: CASSESYSGTDTQYF.

The chain has TRBV28 and TRBJ2-7; 7 bases agree with TRBD1. CDR1 is MDHEN and CDR2 is SYDVKM in the germline V gene. V lost 6 bases to trimming and J lost 3 bases; unmatched junction nucleotides: 5. The CDR3 spans 13 residues. CDR3 sequence: CASSETGNYEQYF. CDR3 sequence (DNA): TGTGCCAGCAGCGAGACAGGGAACTACGAGCAGTACTTC.

This chain joins TRBV7-3 and TRBJ2-1; D might be TRBD2 (5 bases). Germline-derived CDR1 and CDR2 are SGHTA and FQGTGA. The V gene lost 5 bases and the J gene lost 1 base, with 12 bases spanning the gap. This CDR3 is 15 amino acids long. Here the CDR3 DNA reads TGTGCCAGCAGCCGAAGCGGCCCATCCTACAATGAGCAGTTCTTC. It specifies CASSRSGPSYNEQFF.

The chain joins TRBV7-3 to TRBJ2-1, with TRBD2 matching 9 bases. After removal of 1 base from V and 5 bases from J, the junction contained 3 bases not matched to a gene. The CDR3 covers 15 residues. Germline lookup yields CDR1 SGHTA and CDR2 FQGTGA. CDR3 bases: TGTGCCAGCAGCTTAAGGCGGGAGGGGCACAATGAGCAGTTCTTC. It specifies CASSLRREGHNEQFF.

The V call is TRBV4-1, the J call TRBJ2-5; D perhaps matches TRBD2 (6 bases). V lost 1 base to trimming and J lost 1 base, with 13 bases between them. Germline CDR1 is MGHRA and CDR2 is YSYEKL. This CDR3 contains 16 residues. The CDR3 spells CASSQGAGFSQETQYF. CDR3 nucleotide sequence: TGCGCCAGCAGCCAAGGAGCGGGTTTTTCCCAAGAGACCCAGTACTTC.